The 26 T cell receptor beta chains presented below share a single source sample, sequenced in a study of cytomegalovirus exposure and HLA in healthy donors (dated by TCRdb to 2016 to 2017). The method behind the library was the immunoSEQ multiplex PCR assay. For the multiplex PCR, a mixture combining 60 forward primers for TCR Vbeta segments and 13 reverse primers for TCR Jbeta segments was used. TCRdb took this table from immuneACCESS and kept in-frame rearrangements with V and J called. Such tables lack part of the clones; where checked against another copy, unresolved V genes explain under half of the gap, and the rest is unexplained. The table for this sample lists some 200,000 clones; over 75% of them were counted only once. The top ten clonotypes cover about 3.1% of the sample. The specimen was PBMCs. The receptors were sampled from a female donor in good health and CMV-seronegative.

This chain connects TRBV25-1 to TRBJ1-6; D not certain. The CDR3 has 14 residues. Per the germline V gene, CDR1 is MGHDK and CDR2 is SYGVNS. With 7 bases removed from V and 4 bases from J, the gap between germline ends came to 11 bases. The CDR3 DNA reads as TGTGCCAGCACTTACACGGGGTATAATTCACCCCTCCACTTT. It specifies CASTYTGYNSPLHF.

The V and J genes are TRBV30 and TRBJ2-3; TRBD1 matches 11 bases. Germline V gene sequence: CDR1 GTSNPN, CDR2 SVGIG (reference sequence). The ends lost 3 bases at V and 1 base at J; junction bases unmatched: 0. The CDR3 is 14 residues long. CDR3 sequence (DNA): TGTGCCTGGAGGGACAGGGGGCGCACAGATACGCAGTATTTT. Protein: CAWRDRGRTDTQYF. Full variable domain (missing parts from reference TRBV30 and TRBJ2-3): SQTIHQWPATLVQPVGSPLSLECTVEGTSNPNLYWYRQAAGRGLQLLFYSVGIGQISSEVPQNLSASRPQDRQFILSSKKLLLSDSGFYLCAWRDRGRTDTQYFGPGTRLTVL.

The chain recombines TRBV28 with TRBJ2-7; the match to TRBD2 covers 7 bases. The CDR3 has 14 amino acids. V dropped 5 bases and J dropped 4; count of bases not matched to a gene: 8. Looked up from germline, CDR1 is MDHEN and CDR2 is SYDVKM. The CDR3: CASSKWGGRYEQYF. The CDR3 coding sequence is TGTGCCAGCAGTAAATGGGGGGGACGGTACGAGCAGTACTTC.

J is TRBJ2-3 and V is TRBV7-2; 7 bases line up with TRBD1. Germline V gives CDR1 SGHTA, CDR2 FQGNSA. This CDR3 is 17 amino acids long. V lost 0 bases and J lost 0; bases outside the gene matches: 6. The CDR3 region has the DNA TGTGCCAGCAGCTTAGCGGGGACAGCCTCTAGCACAGATACGCAGTATTTT. Translation gives CASSLAGTASSTDTQYF.

The chain recombines TRBV11-1 with TRBJ2-3, with 9 bases that match TRBD2. Germline V gene sequence: CDR1 SGHAT, CDR2 FQDESV (reference sequence). This CDR3 has 15 amino acids. The trim removed 3 bases at V and 4 bases at J, leaving 5 bases unmatched. The CDR3, as DNA: TGTGCCAGCAGCTTCGATAGCGGGAGATCAGATACGCAGTATTTT. It specifies CASSFDSGRSDTQYF.

This clone was found a few times. This chain joins TRBV11-3 and TRBJ1-1; 8 bases align to TRBD1. The CDR3 has 14 amino acids. V shed 5 bases and J 1 base; nucleotides not matched to a gene: 3. From germline, CDR1 is SGHNT and CDR2 YENEEA. The CDR3 sequence is CASSPGQGNTEAFF. Here the CDR3 DNA reads TGTGCCAGCAGCCCCGGACAGGGGAACACTGAAGCTTTCTTT.

The table lists this clone with a count of one. The limits of the CDR3 on the DNA are not certain, so only TCRdb's listed CDR3 is given. V usage is TRBV6-5 and J usage is TRBJ1-6. Germline V gives CDR1 MNHEY, CDR2 SVGAGI. The CDR3 length is 15 residues, termini included. CDR3 amino acids: CASSTSRGADSPLHF.

J is TRBJ2-1 and V is TRBV6-5; 10 bases agree with TRBD1. The trim removed 3 bases at V and 6 bases at J, leaving 5 bases unmatched. The CDR3 runs to 15 residues. In germline, CDR1 is MNHEY, CDR2 SVGAGI. CDR3 sequence: CASSYDRGQSNEQFF. The CDR3 DNA reads TGTGCCAGCAGTTATGACAGGGGGCAAAGCAATGAGCAGTTCTTC.

This clone was counted between two and nine times. This chain links TRBV7-3 with TRBJ2-4, with 8 nucleotides matching TRBD2. The CDR3 length is 15 residues. Germline CDR1 SGHTA, CDR2 FQGTGA. The ends lost 1 base at V and 6 bases at J; junction bases unmatched: 5. The CDR3 bases are TGTGCCAGCAGCTTAAGGGCGGGAGGAGGAAACATTCAGTACTTC. It codes for CASSLRAGGGNIQYF.

The CDR3: CTSSQWITGGFQPQHF. In DNA, the CDR3 is TGCACCAGCAGCCAATGGATAACAGGGGGCTTTCAGCCCCAGCATTTT. The chain links TRBV1 to TRBJ1-5; TRBD1 reflects the table's D call only, with no check against the DNA. TRBV1 is shown as a pseudogene. CDR3 length equals 16 residues.

The gene calls are TRBV15 and TRBJ2-1; D ambiguous. Per the germline V gene, CDR1 is LNHNV and CDR2 is YYDKDF (reference sequence). The V end was cut by 0 bases, the J end by 0 bases, with 6 bases between. This CDR3 is 15 amino acids long. The CDR3 DNA follows: TGTGCCACCAGCAGAGATCGCGGCTCCTACAATGAGCAGTTCTTC. This codes for CATSRDRGSYNEQFF.

This clone has a handful of counts. The genes are TRBV6-1 and TRBJ1-1; D is perhaps TRBD1 (6 bases). V dropped 6 bases and J dropped 3 bases, with 11 bases sitting between them. This CDR3 is 13 amino acids long. Germline CDR1 is MNHNS and CDR2 is SASEGT. CDR3 nucleotides: TGTGCCAGCAGCCAAGACAGGTACACTGAAGCTTTCTTT. Translating gives CASSQDRYTEAFF.

The rearrangement uses TRBV2 and TRBJ1-2, with a possible D match to TRBD1 (5 bases). Germline CDR1 is SNHLY and CDR2 is FYNNEI. Deletions cut 7 bases from V and 7 bases from J, with 16 bases between. The length of the CDR3 is 13 residues. DNA for the CDR3: TGTGCCAGCATGGGGGGTGGGCTGAGTGGCTACACCTTC. This translates into CASMGGGLSGYTF.

A few counts support this clone. V gene TRBV5-6 combines with J gene TRBJ2-5; D call uncertain. Germline CDR1 is SGHDT and CDR2 is YYEEEE. CDR3 length: 13 amino acids. V lost 4 bases, J lost 4 bases, and 11 bases lay in between. In DNA form, the CDR3 reads TGTGCCAGCAGCCCGGTGGAGAGAGAGACCCAGTACTTC. It encodes CASSPVERETQYF.

The chain joins TRBV6-1 to TRBJ1-1, with D perhaps TRBD1 (5 bases). The V end was cut by 2 bases, the J end by 3 bases, with 10 bases between. The CDR3 has 14 residues. Per the germline V gene, CDR1 is MNHNS and CDR2 is SASEGT. CDR3 bases: TGTGCCAGCAGTGAATATTGGGGGGACACTGAAGCTTTCTTT. This gives the protein CASSEYWGDTEAFF.

This chain uses TRBV2 with TRBJ2-1, with 8 bases identical to TRBD2. With 5 bases clipped from V and 8 bases from J, the junction kept 2 bases outside the gene matches. From germline, CDR1 is SNHLY and CDR2 FYNNEI. The CDR3 contains 12 residues. CDR3 DNA sequence: TGTGCCAGCAGTCTAGCGGGCGATGAGCAGTTCTTC. Translated, it gives CASSLAGDEQFF.

V usage is TRBV9 and J usage is TRBJ2-7, with a weak D call TRBD1 (5 bases). The CDR3 extends over 14 amino acids. V dropped 6 bases and J dropped 4 bases, with 17 bases sitting between them. Germline V gene sequence: CDR1 SGDLS, CDR2 YYNGEE. CDR3 sequence (DNA): TGTGCCAGCACCCGGGCCGACAAGGGGTACGAGCAGTACTTC. Its protein is CASTRADKGYEQYF.

V gene TRBV7-3 combines with J gene TRBJ2-1, with D maybe TRBD2 (6 bases). Germline values: CDR1 SGHTA, CDR2 FQGTGA. The CDR3 loop spans 15 amino acids. V lost 2 bases and J lost 6, with 14 bases in between. CDR3 DNA sequence: TGTGCCAGCAGCTTAGACCTAGCGTTCGGCAATGAGCAGTTCTTC. This sequence encodes CASSLDLAFGNEQFF.

This rearrangement joins TRBV6-6 to TRBJ1-2; TRBD1 agrees at 10 bases. This CDR3 comprises 14 residues. Germline CDR1 and CDR2: MNHNY and SVGAGI (reference sequence). Losses at the gene ends were 6 bases for V and 8 bases for J; bases not matched to a gene: 9. CDR3 sequence: CASRPPGQGFGYTF. The CDR3 DNA follows: TGTGCCAGCAGACCTCCGGGACAGGGGTTCGGCTACACCTTC.

The chain couples TRBV11-1 to TRBJ2-5; possible D gene TRBD2, 6 bases. The germline V and J ends were trimmed by 3 bases and 5 bases, with 19 bases remaining between them. Germline V gene sequence: CDR1 SGHAT, CDR2 FQDESV (reference sequence). CDR3 size: 16 residues. CDR3 protein: CASSFQLLAPRETQYF. DNA for the CDR3: TGTGCCAGCAGCTTTCAATTACTAGCCCCCAGGGAGACCCAGTACTTC.

The chain recombines TRBV28 with TRBJ2-7; D not certain. V lost 3 bases and J lost 9, with 18 bases in between. This CDR3 is 14 amino acids long. CDR1 is MDHEN and CDR2 is SYDVKM in the germline V gene. In DNA form, the CDR3 reads TGTGCCAGCAGTTTGTCGTATCGAAGGCAGGTGCAGTACTTC. Translation: CASSLSYRRQVQYF.

There are a few counts of this clone. The chain joins TRBV6-5 to TRBJ1-1, with D tentatively TRBD1 (5 bases). V lost 10 bases and J 1 base, leaving 19 bases between the germline ends. CDR1 is MNHEY, CDR2 SVGAGI, per germline. This CDR3 spans 15 amino acids. This CDR3 is CATERKQGRNTEAFF. In DNA form, the CDR3 reads TGTGCCACCGAACGTAAGCAGGGCAGGAACACTGAAGCTTTCTTT.

V gene TRBV30 combines with J gene TRBJ1-5, with TRBD1 as a possible D gene (5 bases). The CDR3 runs to 13 residues. Per the germline V gene, CDR1 is GTSNPN and CDR2 is SVGIG (reference sequence). Deletions cut 3 bases from V and 4 bases from J, with 10 bases between. CDR3 protein: CAWRDSLNQPQHF. The DNA of the CDR3 is TGTGCCTGGAGAGACAGCTTGAATCAGCCCCAGCATTTT. Full variable domain (outside the CDR3, taken from reference TRBV30 and TRBJ1-5): SQTIHQWPATLVQPVGSPLSLECTVEGTSNPNLYWYRQAAGRGLQLLFYSVGIGQISSEVPQNLSASRPQDRQFILSSKKLLLSDSGFYLCAWRDSLNQPQHFGDGTRLSIL.

V is TRBV5-6 and J is TRBJ2-2; tentative D call: TRBD1 (5 bases). CDR1 is SGHDT and CDR2 is YYEEEE in the germline V gene. Between the trimmed V and J ends, which lost 4 bases and 2 bases, there was a span of 18 bases. This CDR3 is 17 amino acids long. The CDR3 sequence: CASSRLRVALNTGELFF. CDR3 in DNA: TGTGCCAGCAGCAGGCTCAGGGTTGCCCTAAACACCGGGGAGCTGTTTTTT.

This chain links TRBV5-6 with TRBJ2-6; the match to TRBD1 covers 7 bases. The germline V gene encodes CDR1 SGHDT and CDR2 YYEEEE. J was trimmed by 0 bases and V by 4 bases; bases with no gene match: 7. The CDR3 runs to 17 residues. CDR3 residues: CASSRDSGVSGANVLTF. The CDR3, as DNA: TGTGCCAGCAGCCGGGACAGCGGTGTCTCTGGGGCCAACGTCCTGACTTTC.

The chain links TRBV2 to TRBJ2-2; 7 bases agree with TRBD1. From germline, CDR1 is SNHLY and CDR2 FYNNEI. The V segment lost 5 bases and the J segment 3 bases; nucleotides outside the gene matches: 12. This CDR3 is 17 amino acids long. The CDR3 spells CASSRIPQGRDTGELFF. In nucleotides, the CDR3 is TGTGCCAGCAGTAGGATCCCACAGGGGCGGGACACCGGGGAGCTGTTTTTT.